These 15 T cell receptor beta chains were sequenced from one sample in a study of blood T cell repertoires in COVID-19. Measured with immunoSEQ multiplex PCR; TCRdb has only the in-frame clones, and not every one. The sample has about 190,000 clones, 65% to 85% seen once; the top ten hold roughly 3.2%. Sequenced material: PBMCs or T cells enriched from blood (not recorded which). The receptors here all came from a woman aged 25 to 39 who had recovered from COVID-19.

This clone has more than one count but fewer than ten. The chain is built from TRBV11-1 and TRBJ1-4, with D uncertain. CDR1 SGHAT and CDR2 FQDESV come from the germline V gene (reference sequence). This CDR3 spans 15 amino acids. V was cut by 5 bases and J by 2 bases, with 12 bases left in between. The CDR3 sequence: CASSRGDPTNEKLFF. In nucleotides, the CDR3 is TGTGCCAGCAGCCGCGGGGATCCTACTAATGAAAAACTGTTTTTT.

The chain links TRBV18 to TRBJ1-6; 7 bases are shared with TRBD1. The CDR3 has 13 residues. Trimming cost V 6 bases and J 8 bases; bases outside gene matches: 4. Germline V gene data show CDR1 as KGHSH and CDR2 as LQKENI. The CDR3 DNA is TGTGCCAGCTCTCGACAGGGCGATTCACCCCTCCACTTT. This sequence encodes CASSRQGDSPLHF.

The V gene is TRBV19, the J gene TRBJ2-6, with D perhaps TRBD1 (5 bases). This CDR3 is built from 15 residues. Germline values: CDR1 LNHDA, CDR2 SQIVND (reference sequence). Trimming stripped 3 bases from V and 0 bases from J, with 6 bases between. In nucleotides, the CDR3 is TGTGCCAGTAGTATGACAGTCTCTGGGGCCAACGTCCTGACTTTC. Amino acid sequence: CASSMTVSGANVLTF.

This rearrangement joins TRBV7-2 to TRBJ2-5, with D possibly being TRBD1 (6 bases). V gave up 0 bases and J gave up 5 bases, with 13 bases separating them. CDR1 and CDR2 from the germline V gene are SGHTA and FQGNSA. The length of the CDR3 is 15 residues. This chain's CDR3 is CASSLAWRQVETQYF. For the CDR3, the DNA is TGTGCCAGCAGCTTAGCGTGGCGACAGGTTGAGACCCAGTACTTC.

The chain is built from TRBV18 and TRBJ2-7, with 12 bases lining up with TRBD2. The ends lost 5 bases at V and 4 bases at J; junction bases unmatched: 6. The CDR3 has 15 residues. Germline V gene data show CDR1 as KGHSH and CDR2 as LQKENI. The CDR3 spells CASSLGTSGFYEQYF. In nucleotides, the CDR3 is TGTGCCAGCTCATTAGGGACTAGCGGGTTTTACGAGCAGTACTTC.

The rearrangement joins TRBV6-4 to TRBJ1-2, with a weak D call TRBD1 (5 bases). Germline V gene lookup returns CDR1 MRHNA and CDR2 SNTAGT. V was pared by 4 bases and J by 3 bases, with 9 bases between. The CDR3 length is 13 residues. In DNA form, the CDR3 reads TGTGCCAGCAGTGTGGGCAGGGACTATGGCTACACCTTC. Encoded protein: CASSVGRDYGYTF.

In its sample, this clone was seen a few times. The rearrangement uses TRBV28 and TRBJ1-2, with D perhaps matching TRBD1 (6 bases). Per germline, CDR1 MDHEN and CDR2 SYDVKM. The CDR3 totals 18 residues. V was pared by 4 bases and J by 5 bases, with 26 bases between. Here the CDR3 reads CASSSFEADRGGLYGYTF. As DNA, the CDR3 is TGTGCCAGCAGTTCTTTTGAGGCGGACCGAGGGGGTTTATATGGCTACACCTTC.

The V and J genes are TRBV7-8 and TRBJ1-5; TRBD1 matches 9 bases. Trimming took 2 bases from V and 1 from J; bases not matched to a gene: 12. The CDR3 has 19 residues. Germline-derived CDR1 and CDR2 are SGHVS and FQNEAQ. The CDR3 nucleotides are TGTGCCAGCAGCTTACCAACGCGGGACAGGGATTGGAGCAATCAGCCCCAGCATTTT. Encoded protein: CASSLPTRDRDWSNQPQHF.

V and J are TRBV7-9 and TRBJ1-2; D uncertain. This CDR3 is built from 13 residues. V gave up 4 bases and J gave up 0 bases, with 6 bases separating them. Germline-derived CDR1 and CDR2 are SEHNR and FQNEAQ (reference sequence). Here the CDR3 DNA reads TGTGCCAGCAGCTCTACCGCTAACTATGGCTACACCTTC. It encodes CASSSTANYGYTF.

This clone was observed a few times. V usage is TRBV15 and J usage is TRBJ2-3, with D possibly matching TRBD1 (6 bases). This CDR3 spans 13 amino acids. V was shortened by 9 bases and J by 2 bases, with 12 bases between the two germline ends. Germline V gives CDR1 LNHNV, CDR2 YYDKDF (reference sequence). The CDR3, as DNA: TGTGCCACGAGGACAGCCAACACAGATACGCAGTATTTT. Encoded protein: CATRTANTDTQYF.

The chain uses TRBV7-2 and TRBJ2-7; 8 nucleotides match TRBD2. Losses at the gene ends were 2 bases for V and 3 bases for J; bases not matched to a gene: 6. CDR1 is SGHTA, CDR2 FQGNSA, per germline. The CDR3 sequence is 15 residues long. This chain's CDR3 is CASSLTDGGVYEQYV. The CDR3 DNA reads TGTGCCAGCAGCTTAACTGACGGGGGGGTCTACGAGCAGTACGTC.

This chain uses TRBV28 with TRBJ1-5; 9 positions agree with TRBD1. After removal of 7 bases from V and 0 bases from J, the junction contained 1 base not matched to a gene. The CDR3 has 14 residues. The germline V gene encodes CDR1 MDHEN and CDR2 SYDVKM. The CDR3, as DNA: TGTGCCAGCAAGACAGGGGGTAGCAATCAGCCCCAGCATTTT. It translates to CASKTGGSNQPQHF. Full variable domain (outside the CDR3, taken from reference TRBV28 and TRBJ1-5): DVKVTQSSRYLVKRTGEKVFLECVQDMDHENMFWYRQDPGLGLRLIYFSYDVKMKEKGDIPEGYSVSREKKERFSLILESASTNQTSMYLCASKTGGSNQPQHFGDGTRLSIL.

The V and J genes are TRBV5-1 and TRBJ1-4; D is perhaps TRBD1 (6 bases). The CDR3 loop spans 14 amino acids. Trimming took off 4 bases at V and 6 bases at J, with 13 bases between the two ends. From germline, CDR1 is SGHRS and CDR2 YFSETQ. The DNA for the CDR3 is TGCGCCAGCAGCCTACAGGGTTTTGATGAAAAACTGTTTTTT. Its translation is CASSLQGFDEKLFF.

CDR3 nucleotide sequence: TGTGCCAGCAGTTTCCGCGGGGTAGCGGGGGGCAGTGAGCAGTTCTTC. It translates to CASSFRGVAGGSEQFF. J is TRBJ2-1 and V is TRBV27, with TRBD2 matching over 10 bases. Germline V CDR1 and CDR2: MNHEY, SMNVEV (reference sequence). The CDR3 is made up of 16 amino acids. J gave up 9 bases and V 3 bases, and 11 bases lay outside the gene matches.

CDR3 region: CSVPPPPGGGRAAGELFF. In DNA, the CDR3 is TGCAGCGTCCCCCCGCCTCCAGGGGGCGGTCGGGCCGCCGGGGAGCTGTTTTTT. The chain recombines TRBV29-1 with TRBJ2-2; 8 nucleotides align to TRBD1. The CDR3 sequence is 18 residues long. V gave up 6 bases and J gave up 6 bases; unmatched junction bases: 21. Germline V lookup: CDR1 SQVTM, CDR2 ANQGSEA.